The following is a TCR beta chain sequence with its context. As yet, its antigen is unknown. The data are from a study of cytomegalovirus exposure and HLA in healthy donors. Study background: Both the 100 to 150 validation repertoires and the roughly 640 first-cohort repertoires used the same platform, as reported by a later analysis.

Profiled with immunoSEQ multiplex PCR; TCRdb holds only in-frame clones, not every one. The sample lists approximately 300,000 clones; more than 80% were seen once. While the first cohort had around 700 subjects, the donors belonged to the separate validation cohort of about 120 subjects. CDR1 and CDR2 (germline): LGHNA, YSLEER. J lost 5 bases, V lost 0 bases, and 3 bases had no gene match. The CDR3 is made up of 14 amino acids. Regarding the study as a whole: A few of the chains that were CMV-associated were confirmed in vitro to be specific for CMV antigens. A list of about 160 TCR beta chains associated with cytomegalovirus was given.

The V and J genes are TRBV4-3 and TRBJ2-7; the match to TRBD1 covers 8 bases. The sample was PBMCs. The receptor was derived from a woman aged 18 to 35 in good health and CMV-seronegative. CDR3 residues: CASSQDRGRHEQYF. CDR3 bases: TGCGCCAGCAGCCAAGACAGGGGGCGACACGAGCAGTACTTC.